What follows are 21 T cell receptor beta chains derived from one specimen sequenced in a study of blood T cell repertoires in COVID-19. Libraries were prepared by immunoSEQ multiplex PCR; TCRdb keeps only in-frame clonotypes and omits some of them. This repertoire shows about 30,000 clones, 89% found once; its top ten account for 28%. Sequencing was performed on peripheral blood. The source of these receptors is an elderly man with acute or convalescent COVID-19.

The chain recombines TRBV30 with TRBJ2-1, with 14 bases lining up with TRBD2. J gave up 1 base and V 0 bases, and 11 bases lay outside the gene matches. Germline V gives CDR1 GTSNPN, CDR2 SVGIG (reference sequence). The CDR3 covers 20 residues. The CDR3 nucleotides are TGTGCCTGGAGTGTACTAAGCGGACTAGCGGGAGGTCATTCCTACAATGAGCAGTTCTTC. As protein: CAWSVLSGLAGGHSYNEQFF.

The chain links TRBV7-2 to TRBJ2-5, with D unclear. Per germline, CDR1 SGHTA and CDR2 FQGNSA. The CDR3 runs 14 residues. The V end lost 3 bases, the J end lost 3 bases, and 11 bases lay between the germline ends. CDR3 DNA: TGTGCCAGCAGCTTTTCCGCCGGAGAAGAGACCCAGTACTTC. Translating it yields CASSFSAGEETQYF.

The rearrangement uses TRBV30 and TRBJ1-2; a possible D gene is TRBD1 (5 bases). Germline CDR1 reads GTSNPN; CDR2 reads SVGIG (reference sequence). V was clipped by 2 bases and J by 6 bases, with 19 bases between them. The CDR3 loop spans 15 amino acids. DNA for the CDR3: TGTGCCTGGAGTAGAGGGGACTTCCTCGCCCATGGCTACACCTTC. Translating gives CAWSRGDFLAHGYTF. Complete variable domain (other parts from reference TRBV30 and TRBJ1-2): SQTIHQWPATLVQPVGSPLSLECTVEGTSNPNLYWYRQAAGRGLQLLFYSVGIGQISSEVPQNLSASRPQDRQFILSSKKLLLSDSGFYLCAWSRGDFLAHGYTFGSGTRLTVV.

The rearrangement joins TRBV2 to TRBJ2-4; D remains unclear. The V and J ends lost 0 bases and 6 bases respectively, with 6 bases between them. The CDR3 runs to 13 residues. CDR1 and CDR2 (germline): SNHLY, FYNNEI. CDR3 loop: CASSEAGGNIQYF. DNA of the CDR3: TGTGCCAGCAGTGAAGCCGGCGGAAACATTCAGTACTTC.

The chain has TRBV7-2 and TRBJ2-3; 12 bases match TRBD2. The CDR3 spans 17 residues. The germline V gene has CDR1 SGHTA and CDR2 FQGNSA. J gave up 4 bases and V 2 bases, and 7 bases lay outside the gene matches. CDR3 DNA: TGTGCCAGCAGCTTATCACTAGCGGGAGGACGTCCAGATACGCAGTATTTT. This codes for CASSLSLAGGRPDTQYF.

V gene TRBV5-1 combines with J gene TRBJ1-1; 10 positions match TRBD1. CDR1 and CDR2 from the germline V gene are SGHRS and YFSETQ. J gave up 11 bases and V 4 bases, and 11 bases lay outside the gene matches. The CDR3 length is 14 residues. CDR3 sequence: CASSPGQGELRAFF. CDR3 DNA: TGCGCCAGCAGCCCTGGACAGGGGGAGCTCAGGGCTTTCTTT.

CDR3 coding DNA: TGTGCCAGCAGCTCCAGACTGGCAGGGTCGAACACCGGGGAGCTGTTTTTT. This encodes CASSSRLAGSNTGELFF. This chain joins TRBV7-9 and TRBJ2-2; D is possibly TRBD1 (5 bases). Trimming took off 4 bases at V and 0 bases at J, with 15 bases between the two ends. Germline CDR1 is SEHNR and CDR2 is FQNEAQ (reference sequence). This CDR3 has 17 residues.

This chain links TRBV6-5 with TRBJ1-2, with 10 bases matching TRBD1. This CDR3 region has 15 residues. V was clipped by 6 bases and J by 9 bases; unmatched bases: 13. Germline CDR1 and CDR2: MNHEY and SVGAGI. As DNA, the CDR3 is TGTGCCAGCAGATTTTCCGGGACAGGGGTATTTAGCTACACCTTC. This codes for CASRFSGTGVFSYTF.

The chain couples TRBV19 to TRBJ1-3; D is uncertain. Germline-derived CDR1 and CDR2 are LNHDA and SQIVND (reference sequence). The CDR3 is 16 amino acids. The ends were cut back, 7 bases at V and 2 bases at J, with 18 bases in the middle. The CDR3 loop is CASTPRRARTGNTIYF. DNA of the CDR3: TGTGCCAGTACCCCGAGGAGGGCGAGGACTGGAAACACCATATATTTT.

The chain carries TRBV2 and TRBJ1-2; D might be TRBD1 (6 bases). The CDR3 is 13 residues long. Trimming pared 7 bases from V and 8 bases from J, leaving 17 bases between. Germline-derived CDR1 and CDR2 are SNHLY and FYNNEI. CDR3 loop: CASTWDTGVGYTF. As DNA, the CDR3 is TGTGCCAGCACGTGGGACACCGGGGTCGGCTACACCTTC.

This chain joins TRBV6-5 and TRBJ1-2; 10 bases line up with TRBD1. The germline CDR1 and CDR2 sequences are MNHEY and SVGAGI. This CDR3 comprises 13 residues. J lost 4 bases, V lost 8 bases, and 4 bases had no gene match. The CDR3 nucleotides are TGTGCCAGCGGGACAGGGGCGACCTATGGCTACACCTTC. It yields the protein CASGTGATYGYTF.

The chain has TRBV6-5 and TRBJ1-1, with 8 bases fitting TRBD1. Unmatched junction bases numbered 2, after V lost 5 bases and J lost 3 bases. The CDR3 has 13 residues. The germline CDR1 and CDR2 sequences are MNHEY and SVGAGI. Here the CDR3 reads CASSQTGDTEAFF. The CDR3 DNA reads as TGTGCCAGCAGTCAGACAGGGGACACTGAAGCTTTCTTT.

J is TRBJ2-7 and V is TRBV30; possible D gene TRBD1, 5 bases. CDR3 length: 12 residues. The V end was cut by 0 bases, the J end by 4 bases, with 7 bases between. In germline, CDR1 is GTSNPN, CDR2 SVGIG (reference sequence). CDR3: CAWSVGVYEQYF. The CDR3 DNA sequence: TGTGCCTGGAGTGTAGGGGTGTACGAGCAGTACTTC.

This chain connects TRBV9 to TRBJ2-2; 12 nucleotides agree with TRBD1. CDR3 length: 17 amino acids. Germline-derived CDR1 and CDR2 are SGDLS and YYNGEE. V shed 4 bases and J 3 bases; nucleotides not matched to a gene: 7. CDR3 in DNA: TGTGCCAGCAGCCAACGGGACAGGGGGCCGGACACCGGGGAGCTGTTTTTT. This gives the protein CASSQRDRGPDTGELFF.

The J gene is TRBJ2-4, the V gene TRBV5-1; 14 bases fit TRBD2. This CDR3 has 19 amino acids. CDR1 SGHRS and CDR2 YFSETQ come from the germline V gene. V lost 4 bases, J lost 1 base, and 10 bases stayed unmatched. The CDR3 spells CASSGRGTSGSWAKNIQYF. In nucleotides, the CDR3 is TGCGCCAGCAGCGGGCGAGGGACTAGCGGGAGTTGGGCCAAAAACATTCAGTACTTC.

The rearrangement links TRBV7-7 to TRBJ2-7; D may be TRBD2 (5 bases). Looked up from germline, CDR1 is SSHAT and CDR2 is FNYEAQ (reference sequence). Trimming removed 5 bases from V and 2 bases from J, with 10 bases in between. CDR3 size: 13 residues. CDR3 bases: TGTGCCAGCAGCGAGAGGGTAGCCTACGAGCAGTACTTC. Protein: CASSERVAYEQYF.

This clone was seen only once. The CDR3 spells CASSLGLAGLYEQYF. The CDR3, as DNA: TGTGCCAGCAGCTTAGGACTAGCGGGCCTCTACGAGCAGTACTTC. The rearrangement links TRBV7-2 to TRBJ2-7; the match to TRBD2 covers 10 bases. J was trimmed by 3 bases and V by 1 base; bases with no gene match: 3. Germline CDR1 and CDR2: SGHTA and FQGNSA. The CDR3 sequence is 15 residues long.

The V gene is TRBV11-3, the J gene TRBJ1-6, with a possible D match to TRBD1 (6 bases). V dropped 5 bases and J dropped 7 bases, with 15 bases sitting between them. The germline V gene has CDR1 SGHNT and CDR2 YENEEA. The CDR3 is made up of 15 amino acids. CDR3 amino acids: CASSARRGTNSPLHF. The CDR3 DNA is TGTGCCAGCAGCGCCCGCAGGGGTACAAATTCACCCCTCCACTTT. Full variable domain (rest looked up from reference TRBV11-3 and TRBJ1-6): EAGVVQSPRYKIIEKKQPVAFWCNPISGHNTLYWYLQNLGQGPELLIRYENEEAVDDSQLPKDRFSAERLKGVDSTLKIQPAELGDSAVYLCASSARRGTNSPLHFGNGTRLTVT.

This clone was seen just once. V is TRBV19 and J is TRBJ1-5; D uncertain. Per the germline V gene, CDR1 is LNHDA and CDR2 is SQIVND (reference sequence). The CDR3 is 14 residues long. V was clipped by 4 bases and J by 5 bases, with 12 bases between them. CDR3 protein: CASSTREYDQPQHF. CDR3 coding DNA: TGTGCCAGTAGTACCCGGGAATATGATCAGCCCCAGCATTTT.

The chain is built from TRBV19 and TRBJ2-3, with 8 bases matching TRBD1. V gave up 6 bases and J gave up 2 bases; unmatched junction bases: 7. This CDR3 comprises 15 residues. In germline, CDR1 is LNHDA, CDR2 SQIVND (reference sequence). Here the CDR3 DNA reads TGTGCCAGTAGGCAGACAGGGGATCTCACAGATACGCAGTATTTT. Translation: CASRQTGDLTDTQYF.

This rearrangement joins TRBV5-4 to TRBJ1-2; 7 bases map to TRBD1. V lost 5 bases and J lost 4; bases outside the gene matches: 5. Germline loops: CDR1 SGHNT, CDR2 YYREEE (reference sequence). This CDR3 contains 13 residues. CDR3 in DNA: TGTGCCAGCAGTTCACAGGGGATCTATGGCTACACCTTC. Protein: CASSSQGIYGYTF. Complete variable domain (other parts from reference TRBV5-4 and TRBJ1-2): ETGVTQSPTHLIKTRGQQVTLRCSSQSGHNTVSWYQQALGQGPQFIFQYYREEENGRGNFPPRFSGLQFPNYSSELNVNALELDDSALYLCASSSQGIYGYTFGSGTRLTVV.